The 6 T cell receptor beta chains listed next were all sequenced from one sample in a study of T cell responses to AZD1222 COVID-19 vaccine (dated by TCRdb to about 2021). Library creation used the immunoSEQ multiplex PCR assay. The immuneACCESS repertoire file appears here via TCRdb, limited to in-frame rearrangements. These files lack a portion of the clones; in checked studies, under half of the deficit traces to unresolved V genes, and the cause of the others is not known. The sample data list more than 100,000 clones, and around 85% of these were observed just once. Approximately 8% of the sample comes from the top ten. In light of the paper, this sample's time point label describes: about 28 days (+/-7) after the second vaccine dose. What the treatment or condition label conveys for this sample: meningococcal conjugate vaccine given as trial control. The sequences come from peripheral blood, collected 28 days after the second dose of the MenACWY control vaccine. These receptors were taken from an adult who received the MenACWY meningococcal vaccine as a control.

This clone came up a few times. The genes are TRBV11-2 and TRBJ2-1; TRBD1 agrees at 10 bases. Unmatched junction bases numbered 4, after V lost 4 bases and J lost 4 bases. Per the germline V gene, CDR1 is SGHAT and CDR2 is FQNNGV. The CDR3 totals 15 residues. CDR3 DNA: TGTGCCAGCAGCTCCGACAGGGGGCCGTACAATGAGCAGTTCTTC. It yields the protein CASSSDRGPYNEQFF.

This clone appeared a single time. The chain carries TRBV19 and TRBJ2-7; weak D call: TRBD1 (6 bases). The CDR3 loop spans 14 amino acids. CDR1 is LNHDA, CDR2 SQIVND, per germline (reference sequence). V shed 3 bases and J shed 7 bases, with 16 bases lying between them. In nucleotides, the CDR3 is TGTGCCAGTAGTATTCGAGGGGGAATAGAGGAGCAGTACGTC. Its translation is CASSIRGGIEEQYV.

The V gene is TRBV5-1, the J gene TRBJ2-1, with no clear D. The CDR3 runs 12 residues. V shed 4 bases and J shed 7 bases, with 9 bases lying between them. The germline V gene encodes CDR1 SGHRS and CDR2 YFSETQ. DNA of the CDR3: TGCGCCAGCAGCAAGCTGGCGAATGAGCAGTTCTTC. This codes for CASSKLANEQFF.

The chain is built from TRBV6-5 and TRBJ2-2; D possibly corresponds to TRBD2 (5 bases). V lost 9 bases to trimming and J lost 5 bases, with 16 bases between them. Germline V gene sequence: CDR1 MNHEY, CDR2 SVGAGI. The length of the CDR3 is 14 residues. The CDR3, as DNA: TGTGCCAGTTGCCTTGGGAGAGGGACCGGGGAGCTGTTTTTT. This translates into CASCLGRGTGELFF.

This clone was seen once. V and J are TRBV7-2 and TRBJ2-1; 9 positions match TRBD2. V was clipped by 5 bases and J by 8 bases; unmatched bases: 16. The germline V gene encodes CDR1 SGHTA and CDR2 FQGNSA. The CDR3 contains 17 residues. CDR3 DNA sequence: TGTGCCAGCAGCGCCGGAGTGGGAGCGGGGGGTAGGGATGAGCAGTTCTTC. Its protein is CASSAGVGAGGRDEQFF.

The V call is TRBV3-1 (or the pseudogene TRBV3-2), the J call TRBJ1-1; unclear D gene. The CDR3 loop spans 12 amino acids. Germline CDR1 reads LGHDT; CDR2 reads YNNKEL (reference sequence). Trimming left V 3 bases short and J 0 bases short, with 2 bases between. The CDR3 sequence: CASSHVNTEAFF. The CDR3 nucleotides read TGTGCCAGCAGCCACGTGAACACTGAAGCTTTCTTT.